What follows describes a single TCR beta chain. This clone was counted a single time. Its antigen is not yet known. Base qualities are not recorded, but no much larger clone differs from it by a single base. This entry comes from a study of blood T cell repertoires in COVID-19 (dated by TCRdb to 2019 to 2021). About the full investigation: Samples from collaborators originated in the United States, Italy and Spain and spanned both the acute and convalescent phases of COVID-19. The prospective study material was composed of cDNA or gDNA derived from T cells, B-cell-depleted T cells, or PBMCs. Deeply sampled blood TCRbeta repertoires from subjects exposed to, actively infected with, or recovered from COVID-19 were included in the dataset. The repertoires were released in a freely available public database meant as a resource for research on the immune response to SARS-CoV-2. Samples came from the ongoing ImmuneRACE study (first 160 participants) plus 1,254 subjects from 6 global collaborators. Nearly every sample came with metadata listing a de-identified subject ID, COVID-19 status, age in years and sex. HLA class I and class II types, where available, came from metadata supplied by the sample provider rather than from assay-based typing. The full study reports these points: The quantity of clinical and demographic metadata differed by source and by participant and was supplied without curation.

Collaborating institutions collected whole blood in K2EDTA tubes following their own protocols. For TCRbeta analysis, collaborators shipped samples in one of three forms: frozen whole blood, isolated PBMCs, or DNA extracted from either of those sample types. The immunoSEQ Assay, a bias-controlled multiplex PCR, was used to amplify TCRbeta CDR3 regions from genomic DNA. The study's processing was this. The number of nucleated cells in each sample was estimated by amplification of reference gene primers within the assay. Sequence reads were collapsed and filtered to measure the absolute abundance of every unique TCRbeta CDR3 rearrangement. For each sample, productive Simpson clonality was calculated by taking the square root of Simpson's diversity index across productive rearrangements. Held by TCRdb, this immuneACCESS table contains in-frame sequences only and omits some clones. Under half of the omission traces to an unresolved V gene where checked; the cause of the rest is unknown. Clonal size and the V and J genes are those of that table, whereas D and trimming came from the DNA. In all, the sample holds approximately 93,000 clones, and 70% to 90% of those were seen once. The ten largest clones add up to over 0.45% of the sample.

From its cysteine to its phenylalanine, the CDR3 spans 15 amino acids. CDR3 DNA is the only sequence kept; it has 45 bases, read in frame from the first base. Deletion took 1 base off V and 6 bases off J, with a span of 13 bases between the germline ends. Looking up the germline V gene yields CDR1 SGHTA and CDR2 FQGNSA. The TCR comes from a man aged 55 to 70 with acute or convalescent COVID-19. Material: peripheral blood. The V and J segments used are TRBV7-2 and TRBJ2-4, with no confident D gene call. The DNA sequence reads TGTGCCAGCAGCTTAGTGTACGAGAACTCAAACATTCAGTACTTC. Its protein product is CASSLVYENSNIQYF.